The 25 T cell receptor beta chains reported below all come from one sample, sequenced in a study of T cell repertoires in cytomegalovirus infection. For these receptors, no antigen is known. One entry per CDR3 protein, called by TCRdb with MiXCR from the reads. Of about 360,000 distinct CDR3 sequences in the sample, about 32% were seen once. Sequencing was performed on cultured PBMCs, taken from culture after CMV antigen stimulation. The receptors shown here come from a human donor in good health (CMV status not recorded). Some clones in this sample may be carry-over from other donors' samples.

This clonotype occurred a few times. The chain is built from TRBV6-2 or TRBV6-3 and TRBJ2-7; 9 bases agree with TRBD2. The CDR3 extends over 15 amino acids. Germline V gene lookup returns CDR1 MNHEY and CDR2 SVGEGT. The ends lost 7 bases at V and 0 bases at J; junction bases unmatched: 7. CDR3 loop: CASTKGAGGSYEQYV. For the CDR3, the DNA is TGTGCCAGCACCAAGGGAGCGGGAGGCTCCTACGAGCAGTACGTC.

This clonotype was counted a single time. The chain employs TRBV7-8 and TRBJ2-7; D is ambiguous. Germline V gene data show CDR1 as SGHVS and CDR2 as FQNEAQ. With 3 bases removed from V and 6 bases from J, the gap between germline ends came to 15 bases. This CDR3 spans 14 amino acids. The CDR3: CASSFGREMGEQYF. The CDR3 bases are TGTGCCAGCAGCTTTGGTAGGGAAATGGGCGAGCAGTACTTC.

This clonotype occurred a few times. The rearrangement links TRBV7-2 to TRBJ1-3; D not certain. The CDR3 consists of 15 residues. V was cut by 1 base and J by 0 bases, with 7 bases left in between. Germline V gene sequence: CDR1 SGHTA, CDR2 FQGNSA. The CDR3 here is CASSLGPPSGNTIYF. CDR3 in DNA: TGTGCCAGCAGCTTAGGGCCTCCCTCTGGAAACACCATATATTTT.

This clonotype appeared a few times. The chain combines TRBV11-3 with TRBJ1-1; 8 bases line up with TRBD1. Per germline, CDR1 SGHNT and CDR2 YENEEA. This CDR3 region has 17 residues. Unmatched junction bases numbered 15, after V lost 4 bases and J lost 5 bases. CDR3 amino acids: CASSSATYRGSRTEAFF. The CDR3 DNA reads TGTGCCAGCAGCTCCGCCACGTACAGGGGGTCGAGGACTGAAGCTTTCTTT.

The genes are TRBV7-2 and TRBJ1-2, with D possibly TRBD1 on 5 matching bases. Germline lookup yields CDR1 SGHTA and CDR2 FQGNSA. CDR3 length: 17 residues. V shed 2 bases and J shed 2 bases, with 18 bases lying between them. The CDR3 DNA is TGTGCCAGCAGCTTATTTGGGCAGGGCCCACAGAACTATGGCTACACCTTC. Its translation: CASSLFGQGPQNYGYTF.

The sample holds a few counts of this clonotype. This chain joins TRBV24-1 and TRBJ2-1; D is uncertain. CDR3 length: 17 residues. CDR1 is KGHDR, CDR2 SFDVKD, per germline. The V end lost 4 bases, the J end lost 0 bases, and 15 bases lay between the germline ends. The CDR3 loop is CATSDADPGSSYNEQFF. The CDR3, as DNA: TGTGCCACCAGTGACGCAGACCCCGGGTCCTCCTACAATGAGCAGTTCTTC.

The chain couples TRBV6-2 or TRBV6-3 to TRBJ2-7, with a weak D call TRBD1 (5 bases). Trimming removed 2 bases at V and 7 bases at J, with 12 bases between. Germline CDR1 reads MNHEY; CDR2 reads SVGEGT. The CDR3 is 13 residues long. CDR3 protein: CASSYVRVEEQYF. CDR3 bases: TGTGCCAGCAGTTACGTCAGGGTTGAAGAGCAGTACTTC.

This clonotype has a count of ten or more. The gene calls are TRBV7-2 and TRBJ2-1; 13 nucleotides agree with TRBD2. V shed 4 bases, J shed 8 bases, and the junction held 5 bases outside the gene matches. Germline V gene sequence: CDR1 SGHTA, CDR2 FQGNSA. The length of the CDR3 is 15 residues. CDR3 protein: CASSSTSGRAHEQFF. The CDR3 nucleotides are TGTGCCAGCAGCTCAACTAGCGGGAGGGCCCATGAGCAGTTCTTC.

The CDR3 spells CASSSPVGRANEQFF. The DNA of the CDR3 is TGTGCCAGCAGCTCCCCAGTCGGGAGGGCCAATGAGCAGTTCTTC. The chain recombines TRBV7-2 with TRBJ2-1; 8 bases map to TRBD2. The CDR3 loop spans 15 amino acids. V gave up 4 bases and J gave up 6 bases; unmatched junction bases: 8. The germline V gene has CDR1 SGHTA and CDR2 FQGNSA.

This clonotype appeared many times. CDR3 region: CASKGGPYEQYF. DNA for the CDR3: TGTGCCAGCAAGGGGGGGCCTTACGAGCAGTACTTC. The genes are TRBV11-2 and TRBJ2-7, with TRBD2 as a possible D gene (7 bases). The CDR3 is 12 residues long. Germline lookup yields CDR1 SGHAT and CDR2 FQNNGV. V shed 7 bases and J shed 4 bases, with 11 bases lying between them. The entire variable domain, with the rest obtained from reference TRBV11-2 and TRBJ2-7, is as follows: EAGVAQSPRYKIIEKRQSVAFWCNPISGHATLYWYQQILGQGPKLLIQFQNNGVVDDSQLPKDRFSAERLKGVDSTLKIQPAKLEDSAVYLCASKGGPYEQYFGPGTRLTVT.

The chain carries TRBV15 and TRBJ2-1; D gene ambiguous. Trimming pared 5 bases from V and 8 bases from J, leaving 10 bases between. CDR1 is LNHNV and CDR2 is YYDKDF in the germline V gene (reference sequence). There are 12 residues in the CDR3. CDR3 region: CATSSNSYEQFF. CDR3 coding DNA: TGTGCCACCAGCTCCAATAGCTATGAGCAGTTCTTC.

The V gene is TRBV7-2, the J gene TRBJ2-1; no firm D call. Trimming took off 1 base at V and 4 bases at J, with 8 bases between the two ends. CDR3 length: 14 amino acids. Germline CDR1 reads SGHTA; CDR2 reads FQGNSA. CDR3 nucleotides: TGTGCCAGCAGCTTAGATATCCTGTACAATGAGCAGTTCTTC. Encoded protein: CASSLDILYNEQFF.

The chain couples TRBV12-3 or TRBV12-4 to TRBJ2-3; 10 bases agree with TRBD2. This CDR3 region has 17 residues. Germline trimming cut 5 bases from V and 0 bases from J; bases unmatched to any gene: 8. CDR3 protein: CASSARGGLASTDTQYF. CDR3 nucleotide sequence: TGTGCCAGCAGTGCCCGGGGGGGACTAGCGAGCACAGATACGCAGTATTTT.

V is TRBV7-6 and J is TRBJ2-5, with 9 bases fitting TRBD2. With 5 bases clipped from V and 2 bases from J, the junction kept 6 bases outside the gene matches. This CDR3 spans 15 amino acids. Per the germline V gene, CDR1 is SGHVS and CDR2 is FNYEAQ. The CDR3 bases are TGTGCCAGCAGCACTAGACTAGCGGATCAAGAGACCCAGTACTTC. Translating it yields CASSTRLADQETQYF.

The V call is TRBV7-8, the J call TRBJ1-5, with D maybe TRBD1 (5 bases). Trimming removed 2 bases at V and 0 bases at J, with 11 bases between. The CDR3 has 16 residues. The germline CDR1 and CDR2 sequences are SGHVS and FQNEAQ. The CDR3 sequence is CASSLLGGISNQPQHF. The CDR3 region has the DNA TGTGCCAGCAGCTTACTTGGGGGAATTAGCAATCAGCCCCAGCATTTT.

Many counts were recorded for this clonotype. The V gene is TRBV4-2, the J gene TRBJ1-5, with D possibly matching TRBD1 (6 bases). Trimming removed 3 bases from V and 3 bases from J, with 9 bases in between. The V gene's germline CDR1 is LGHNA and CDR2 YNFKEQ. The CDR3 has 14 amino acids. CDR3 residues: CASSHGQNNQPQHF. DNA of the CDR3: TGTGCCAGCAGCCACGGACAGAACAATCAGCCCCAGCATTTT.

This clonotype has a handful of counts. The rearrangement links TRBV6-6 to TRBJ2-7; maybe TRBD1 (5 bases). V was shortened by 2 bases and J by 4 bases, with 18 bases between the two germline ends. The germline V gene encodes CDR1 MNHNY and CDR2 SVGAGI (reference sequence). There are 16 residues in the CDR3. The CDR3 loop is CASSYTDRAIGYEQYF. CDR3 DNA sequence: TGTGCCAGCAGTTACACCGACAGAGCTATTGGGTACGAGCAGTACTTC.

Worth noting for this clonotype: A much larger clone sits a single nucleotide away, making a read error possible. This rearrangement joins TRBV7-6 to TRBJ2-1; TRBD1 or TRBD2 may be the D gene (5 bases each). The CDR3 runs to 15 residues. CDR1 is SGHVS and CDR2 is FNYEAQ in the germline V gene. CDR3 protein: CASSFEGWGNKEQFF. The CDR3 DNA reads TGTGCCAGCAGCTTTGAGGGGTGGGGGAACAAGGAGCAGTTCTTC.

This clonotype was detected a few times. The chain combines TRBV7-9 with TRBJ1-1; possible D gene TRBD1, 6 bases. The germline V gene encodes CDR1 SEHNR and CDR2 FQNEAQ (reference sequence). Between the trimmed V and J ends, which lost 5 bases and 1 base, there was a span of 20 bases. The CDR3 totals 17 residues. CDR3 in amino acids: CASSPRRRDTPNTEAFF. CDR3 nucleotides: TGTGCCAGCAGCCCCCGGCGTCGGGACACACCGAACACTGAAGCTTTCTTT.

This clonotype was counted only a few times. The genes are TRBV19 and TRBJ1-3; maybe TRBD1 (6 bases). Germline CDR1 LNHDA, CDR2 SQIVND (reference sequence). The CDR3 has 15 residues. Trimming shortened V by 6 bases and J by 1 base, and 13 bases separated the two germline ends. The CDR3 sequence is CASSSIDRSGNTIYF. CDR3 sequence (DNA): TGTGCCAGTAGCAGCATCGACAGGTCTGGAAACACCATATATTTT.

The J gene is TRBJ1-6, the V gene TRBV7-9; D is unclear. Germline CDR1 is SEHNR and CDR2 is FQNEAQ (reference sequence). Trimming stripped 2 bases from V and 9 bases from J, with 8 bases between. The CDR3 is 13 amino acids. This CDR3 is CASSLYEGSPLHF. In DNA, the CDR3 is TGTGCCAGCAGCTTATATGAGGGTTCACCCCTCCACTTT.

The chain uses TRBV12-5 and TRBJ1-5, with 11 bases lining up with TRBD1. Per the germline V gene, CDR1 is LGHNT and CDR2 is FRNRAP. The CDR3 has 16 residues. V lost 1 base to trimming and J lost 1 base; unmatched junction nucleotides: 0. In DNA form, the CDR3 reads TGTGCTAGTGGTTTGGGGGACAGGGGGAGCAATCAGCCCCAGCATTTT. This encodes CASGLGDRGSNQPQHF.

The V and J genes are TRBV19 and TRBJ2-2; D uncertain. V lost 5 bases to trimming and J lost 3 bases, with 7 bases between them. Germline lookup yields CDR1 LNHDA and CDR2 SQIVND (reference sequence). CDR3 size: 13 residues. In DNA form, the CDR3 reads TGTGCCAGTAGTCCCATAGACACCGGGGAGCTGTTTTTT. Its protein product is CASSPIDTGELFF.

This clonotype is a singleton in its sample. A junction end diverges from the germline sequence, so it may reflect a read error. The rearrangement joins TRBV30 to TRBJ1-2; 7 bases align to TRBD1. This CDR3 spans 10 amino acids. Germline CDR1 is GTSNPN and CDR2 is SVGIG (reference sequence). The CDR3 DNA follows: TGTGCCTGGAGTAACCCAACAGGGGCCTTC. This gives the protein CAWSNPTGAF.

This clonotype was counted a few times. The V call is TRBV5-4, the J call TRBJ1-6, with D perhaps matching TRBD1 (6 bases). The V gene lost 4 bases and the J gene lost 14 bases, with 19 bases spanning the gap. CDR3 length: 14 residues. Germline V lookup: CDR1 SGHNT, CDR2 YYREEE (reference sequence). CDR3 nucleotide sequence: TGTGCCAGCAGCACCGATTGGGGAAGGGGGTCCCTCCACTTT. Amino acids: CASSTDWGRGSLHF.